Presented here are 29 T cell receptor beta chains from one specimen sequenced in a study of blood T cells in healthy people across ages. Together with a sample-barcoded 5' primer, a J-beta primer mix was included in a second PCR lasting about 6 to 11 cycles. TCRdb reprocessed the 5' RACE reads via MiXCR and lists one record per CDR3 protein. The table lists roughly 800,000 distinct CDR3 sequences, roughly 24% of them singletons, with 2.5% to 3.5% in the top ten. The same data also went into a second study, on T cells of mothers and their children.

The sequenced sample was blood. These TCRs come from a boy younger than 18 in good health.

The chain is built from TRBV28 and TRBJ2-5, with a weak D call TRBD1 (5 bases). The J call may not be correct, given that the DNA end is closer to TRBJ2-7. Germline CDR1 MDHEN, CDR2 SYDVKM. The CDR3 has 13 residues. CDR3 DNA: TGTGCCAGCAGAAGGGGAAACTCCTACGAGCAGTACTTC. This codes for CASRRGNSYEQYF.

The V call is TRBV7-4, the J call TRBJ1-1; D may be TRBD1 (5 bases). From germline, CDR1 is SGHVT and CDR2 SQSDAQ. V dropped 4 bases and J dropped 4 bases, with 19 bases sitting between them. The CDR3 has 16 amino acids. The CDR3 region has the DNA TGTGCCAGCAGCTCCCCCGGGGTAGGGGATGGCACTGAAGCTTTCTTT. It is translated as CASSSPGVGDGTEAFF.

The genes are TRBV20-1 and TRBJ2-5, with TRBD1 matching over 10 bases. CDR3 length equals 13 residues. J gave up 5 bases and V 3 bases, and 3 bases lay outside the gene matches. Germline V gene sequence: CDR1 DFQATT, CDR2 SNEGSKA (reference sequence). CDR3 nucleotides: TGCAGTGCTAGGACAGGGGGCGAGGAGACCCAGTACTTC. Its protein is CSARTGGEETQYF.

The table lists this clonotype with a count of one. The junction and the germline gene differ at one end; a read error may be behind it. V gene TRBV9 combines with J gene TRBJ2-1; TRBD2 agrees at 8 bases. CDR1 and CDR2 from the germline V gene are SGDLS and YYNGEE. The CDR3 runs 14 residues. The CDR3 DNA reads as TGTGCCAGCAGCGTCGGGAGGGTATACAATGAGCAGCTCTTC. The encoded protein is CASSVGRVYNEQLF.

The gene calls are TRBV28 and TRBJ2-3, with TRBD1 as a possible D gene (7 bases). Germline loops: CDR1 MDHEN, CDR2 SYDVKM. This CDR3 region has 16 residues. With 5 bases removed from V and 4 bases from J, the gap between germline ends came to 19 bases. The CDR3 nucleotides are TGTGCCAGCAGTGGCCGGAGGGGGCGTTGGGCAGATACGCAGTATTTT. Translation gives CASSGRRGRWADTQYF.

The chain has TRBV4-1 and TRBJ2-5; 11 bases match TRBD2. This CDR3 region has 15 residues. J was trimmed by 3 bases and V by 2 bases; bases with no gene match: 2. CDR1 and CDR2 (germline): MGHRA, YSYEKL. The CDR3 sequence is CASSQPGLAEETQYF. CDR3 DNA: TGCGCCAGCAGCCAACCGGGACTAGCGGAAGAGACCCAGTACTTC.

V usage is TRBV4-1 and J usage is TRBJ2-4; possibly TRBD2 for D (6 bases). The germline CDR1 and CDR2 sequences are MGHRA and YSYEKL. V shed 1 base and J shed 0 bases, with 7 bases lying between them. The CDR3 length is 15 residues. CDR3 in amino acids: CASSQVGGAKNIQYF. CDR3 coding DNA: TGCGCCAGCAGCCAAGTGGGGGGAGCCAAAAACATTCAGTACTTC.

The V gene is TRBV28, the J gene TRBJ2-5; D gene ambiguous. There are 13 residues in the CDR3. V was pared by 4 bases and J by 4 bases, with 10 bases between. The germline CDR1 and CDR2 sequences are MDHEN and SYDVKM. In DNA, the CDR3 is TGTGCCAGCAGTTCGTCGGCAGTAGAGACCCAGTACTTC. This encodes CASSSSAVETQYF.

The chain joins TRBV7-2 to TRBJ2-4; either TRBD1 or TRBD2 may supply D (5 bases each). The CDR3 has 13 residues. V lost 4 bases, J lost 8 bases, and 12 bases lay in between. Per the germline V gene, CDR1 is SGHTA and CDR2 is FQGNSA. This CDR3 is CASSSWVGDIQYF. The CDR3 nucleotides read TGTGCCAGCAGCTCCTGGGTGGGGGACATTCAGTACTTC.

This clonotype has just a few counts. The chain couples TRBV10-3 to TRBJ2-7; TRBD1 or TRBD2 may be the D gene (6 bases each). The CDR3 runs to 14 residues. CDR1 is ENHRY, CDR2 SYGVKD, per germline. The germline V and J ends were trimmed by 2 bases and 6 bases, with 14 bases remaining between them. This CDR3 reads CAISEVTGRREQYF. The CDR3 DNA is TGTGCCATCAGTGAGGTAACAGGGAGGCGCGAGCAGTACTTC.

The chain is built from TRBV6-5 and TRBJ2-5; 10 nucleotides line up with TRBD1. Looked up from germline, CDR1 is MNHEY and CDR2 is SVGAGI. Trimming cost V 4 bases and J 3 bases; bases outside gene matches: 11. The CDR3 has 17 amino acids. The CDR3: CASSFSFRTGGEETQYF. CDR3 in DNA: TGTGCCAGCAGTTTCTCTTTCCGGACAGGGGGGGAAGAGACCCAGTACTTC.

This clonotype was counted only a few times. The chain is built from TRBV7-9 and TRBJ2-7; D call uncertain. There are 14 residues in the CDR3. The germline V gene encodes CDR1 SEHNR and CDR2 FQNEAQ (reference sequence). Trimming cost V 6 bases and J 3 bases, with 15 bases left between them. The CDR3 sequence is CASSPDNTYYEQYF. The CDR3 region has the DNA TGTGCCAGCAGTCCTGACAATACATACTACGAGCAGTACTTC.

This clonotype was counted a single time. The chain is built from TRBV7-2 and TRBJ2-3; D unclear. Germline V gene lookup returns CDR1 SGHTA and CDR2 FQGNSA. V was shortened by 1 base and J by 7 bases, with 6 bases between the two germline ends. The CDR3 is 12 amino acids. This chain's CDR3 is CASSLGQNTQYF. In DNA form, the CDR3 reads TGTGCCAGCAGCTTAGGGCAGAATACGCAGTATTTT.

This clonotype was recorded many times. The chain combines TRBV3-1 with TRBJ2-1, with TRBD2 identical over 7 bases. CDR3 length: 17 amino acids. V dropped 0 bases and J dropped 7; count of bases not matched to a gene: 12. The germline gives CDR1 LGHDT, CDR2 YNNKEL (reference sequence). CDR3 protein: CASSQDYGGGVGNEQFF. The CDR3 DNA reads TGTGCCAGCAGCCAAGACTACGGTGGGGGGGTGGGGAATGAGCAGTTCTTC.

This chain connects TRBV5-1 to TRBJ2-6; the match to TRBD1 covers 7 bases. This CDR3 spans 18 amino acids. Germline CDR1 SGHRS, CDR2 YFSETQ. Trimming took 7 bases from V and 0 from J; bases not matched to a gene: 13. Written as DNA, the CDR3 is TGCGCCAGCGGCTCTGGGACAGCCCCTTACTCTGGGGCCAACGTCCTGACTTTC. Encoded protein: CASGSGTAPYSGANVLTF.

The CDR3 DNA follows: TGTGCCAGCAGCCAAGGAAGGCAGCGGGGGGGGAATGAGCAGTTCTTC. Protein: CASSQGRQRGGNEQFF. This chain links TRBV14 with TRBJ2-5; 10 bases align to TRBD2. The J call is doubtful: the DNA matches TRBJ2-1 better. The CDR3 runs 16 residues. Germline CDR1 and CDR2: SGHDN and FVKESK.

The chain couples TRBV24-1 to TRBJ2-2, with D perhaps TRBD2 (5 bases). Germline V gene data show CDR1 as KGHDR and CDR2 as SFDVKD. The V end lost 3 bases, the J end lost 5 bases, and 9 bases lay between the germline ends. The CDR3 is 14 amino acids. The CDR3 DNA follows: TGTGCCACCAGTGATCCCAGGAGGACCGGGGAGCTGTTTTTT. This encodes CATSDPRRTGELFF.

This clonotype was seen a handful of times. V usage is TRBV9 and J usage is TRBJ2-5, with a possible D match to TRBD2 (5 bases). The V gene lost 0 bases and the J gene lost 5 bases, with 11 bases spanning the gap. The germline gives CDR1 SGDLS, CDR2 YYNGEE. The CDR3 is 14 amino acids. CDR3 sequence: CASSVVDSTETQYF. The DNA for the CDR3 is TGTGCCAGCAGCGTAGTGGACTCCACGGAGACCCAGTACTTC.

This clonotype was counted between two and nine times. The rearrangement uses TRBV9 and TRBJ1-1; D is perhaps TRBD1 (6 bases). This CDR3 is built from 16 residues. The ends were cut back, 4 bases at V and 1 base at J, with 17 bases in the middle. Germline V lookup: CDR1 SGDLS, CDR2 YYNGEE. The CDR3, as DNA: TGTGCCAGCAGCTCCCACCGACAGGACGAGAACACTGAAGCTTTCTTT. Protein sequence: CASSSHRQDENTEAFF.

V is TRBV7-9 and J is TRBJ2-1, with D perhaps TRBD1 (6 bases). The CDR3 has 12 amino acids. The germline V gene encodes CDR1 SEHNR and CDR2 FQNEAQ (reference sequence). Trimming removed 5 bases at V and 13 bases at J, with 15 bases between. CDR3 sequence (DNA): TGTGCCAGCAGCGCTTACAGGGACAAACAGTTCTTC. Encoded protein: CASSAYRDKQFF.

The chain uses TRBV12-3 or TRBV12-4 and TRBJ2-1; D perhaps matches TRBD1 (5 bases). The ends were cut back, 3 bases at V and 12 bases at J, with 12 bases in the middle. The length of the CDR3 is 12 residues. The chain's CDR3 is CASSLQGLRQFF. In DNA form, the CDR3 reads TGTGCCAGCAGTTTGCAGGGTCTTAGGCAGTTCTTC.

This clonotype was counted only a few times. The chain has TRBV10-2 and TRBJ2-1; D is undetermined. The J call may be wrong; the DNA end is better matched by TRBJ2-7. The CDR3 contains 11 residues. Germline V gene sequence: CDR1 WSHSY, CDR2 SAAADI. CDR3 coding DNA: TGCGCCAGCAGTTTCGGAAGCGAGCAGTACTTC. Translated: CASSFGSEQYF.

The chain joins TRBV2 to TRBJ2-7; 7 nucleotides agree with TRBD1. CDR3 size: 15 residues. V lost 6 bases and J lost 5; bases outside the gene matches: 13. Germline CDR1 is SNHLY and CDR2 is FYNNEI. CDR3 DNA sequence: TGTGCCAGCAGCTTAGAGGGACACAGGGGAGACGAGCAGTACTTC. Protein product: CASSLEGHRGDEQYF.

This clonotype has just one count. This chain connects TRBV5-6 to TRBJ2-4; D remains unclear. Looked up from germline, CDR1 is SGHDT and CDR2 is YYEEEE. This CDR3 spans 15 amino acids. Trimming stripped 2 bases from V and 0 bases from J, with 9 bases between. CDR3 residues: CASSFSSGAKNIQYF. The CDR3, as DNA: TGTGCCAGCAGCTTCTCCTCTGGAGCCAAAAACATTCAGTACTTC.

This clonotype turned up a few times. The V gene is TRBV10-3, the J gene TRBJ2-1, with D possibly being TRBD2 (6 bases). CDR1 and CDR2 (germline): ENHRY, SYGVKD. The CDR3 consists of 14 residues. CDR3 protein: CASSAGRVGYEQFF. For the CDR3, the DNA is TGTGCATCCTCGGCGGGAAGAGTGGGGTATGAGCAGTTCTTC.

This clonotype was picked up a small number of times. The rearrangement links TRBV9 to TRBJ2-3; TRBD2 agrees at 7 bases. Germline values: CDR1 SGDLS, CDR2 YYNGEE. With V trimmed by 0 bases and J by 2 bases, 6 bases remained unmatched. The CDR3 runs to 16 residues. As DNA, the CDR3 is TGTGCCAGCAGCGTAGGCCTAGCGGAGAACACAGATACGCAGTATTTT. Residues: CASSVGLAENTDTQYF.

This chain connects TRBV30 to TRBJ2-5; a possible D gene is TRBD1 (5 bases). This CDR3 is 13 amino acids long. CDR1 and CDR2 (germline): GTSNPN, SVGIG (reference sequence). V was trimmed by 8 bases and J by 0 bases, leaving 13 bases between them. The DNA for the CDR3 is TGTGCCGTGCAGGGTCCAAACCAAGAGACCCAGTACTTC. It codes for CAVQGPNQETQYF. The full variable domain, in which reference TRBV30 and TRBJ2-5 provide the parts outside the CDR3, is SQTIHQWPATLVQPVGSPLSLECTVEGTSNPNLYWYRQAAGRGLQLLFYSVGIGQISSEVPQNLSASRPQDRQFILSSKKLLLSDSGFYLCAVQGPNQETQYFGPGTRLLVL.

In its sample, this clonotype was seen a few times. The rearrangement links TRBV6-1 to TRBJ2-7, with D tentatively TRBD2 (6 bases). CDR3 size: 13 residues. Germline CDR1 is MNHNS and CDR2 is SASEGT. The CDR3 here is CRVEGTRSYEQYF. In nucleotides, the CDR3 is TGTCGAGTGGAGGGGACCCGATCCTACGAGCAGTACTTC.

This clonotype was recorded a few times. The chain recombines TRBV5-1 with TRBJ2-5; TRBD2 is a possible D gene (5 bases). CDR1 is SGHRS and CDR2 is YFSETQ in the germline V gene. The V end lost 4 bases, the J end lost 4 bases, and 20 bases lay between the germline ends. CDR3 length: 16 amino acids. The CDR3 sequence is CASSPGFNPRGETQYF. The DNA for the CDR3 is TGCGCCAGCAGCCCAGGATTCAACCCACGGGGAGAGACCCAGTACTTC. Together with reference TRBV5-1 and TRBJ2-5, the CDR3 gives the full variable domain: KAGVTQTPRYLIKTRGQQVTLSCSPISGHRSVSWYQQTPGQGLQFLFEYFSETQRNKGNFPGRFSGRQFSNSRSEMNVSTLELGDSALYLCASSPGFNPRGETQYFGPGTRLLVL.